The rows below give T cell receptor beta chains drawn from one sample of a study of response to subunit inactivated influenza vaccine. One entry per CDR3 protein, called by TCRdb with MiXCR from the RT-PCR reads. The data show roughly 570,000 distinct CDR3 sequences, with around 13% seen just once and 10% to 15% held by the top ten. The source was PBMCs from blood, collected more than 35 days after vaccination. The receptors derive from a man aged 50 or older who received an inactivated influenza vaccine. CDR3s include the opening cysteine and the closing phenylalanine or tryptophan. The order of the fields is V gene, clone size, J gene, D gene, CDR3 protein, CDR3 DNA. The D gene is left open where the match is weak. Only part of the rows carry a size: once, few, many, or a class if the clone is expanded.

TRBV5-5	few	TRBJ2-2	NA	CASSLTGKAGELFF	TGTGCCAGCAGCTTGACAGGGAAGGCCGGGGAGCTGTTTTTT
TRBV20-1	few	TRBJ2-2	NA	CSARDSRTGELFF	TGCAGTGCGCGGGACAGTCGCACCGGGGAGCTGTTTTTT
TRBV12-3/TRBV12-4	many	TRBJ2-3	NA	CASSLWRDSADTQYF	TGTGCCAGCAGTTTATGGCGGGACAGTGCGGATACGCAGTATTTT
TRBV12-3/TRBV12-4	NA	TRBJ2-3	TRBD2	CASSFSGGTHTDTQYF	TGTGCCAGCAGTTTTTCGGGGGGGACCCACACAGATACGCAGTATTTT
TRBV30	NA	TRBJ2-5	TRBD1	CAWSGQGPETQYF	TGTGCCTGGAGTGGACAGGGGCCAGAGACCCAGTACTTC
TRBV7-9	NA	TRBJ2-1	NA	CASSFTMDSYNEQFF	TGTGCCAGCAGCTTTACAATGGACTCCTACAATGAGCAGTTCTTC
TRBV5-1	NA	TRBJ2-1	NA	CASSFVGVEQFF	TGCGCCAGCAGCTTCGTCGGCGTTGAGCAGTTCTTC
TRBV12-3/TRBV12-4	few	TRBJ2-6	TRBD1	CATGEGAGSGANVLTF	TGTGCCACCGGTGAGGGGGCCGGCTCTGGGGCCAACGTCCTGACTTTC
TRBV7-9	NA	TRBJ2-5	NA	CASSPSPGGSGETQYF	TGTGCCAGCAGCCCAAGCCCCGGCGGGTCCGGGGAGACCCAGTACTTC
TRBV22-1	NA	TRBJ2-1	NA	CPGTSGGPGYNEQFF	TGTCCAGGGACTAGCGGGGGGCCGGGGTACAATGAGCAGTTCTTC
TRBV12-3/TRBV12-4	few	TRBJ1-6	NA	CASSLGVGGSPLHF	TGTGCCAGCAGTTTGGGGGTCGGGGGATCACCCCTCCACTTT
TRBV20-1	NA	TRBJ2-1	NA	CSATTVSSYNEQFF	TGCAGTGCTACCACCGTAAGCTCCTACAATGAGCAGTTCTTC
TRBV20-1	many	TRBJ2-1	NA	CSTLRLPTYNEQFF	TGCAGTACCCTCCGACTACCGACCTACAATGAGCAGTTCTTC
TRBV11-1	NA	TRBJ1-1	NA	CASSLGIRETEAFF	TGTGCCAGCAGCTTAGGGATTAGGGAGACTGAAGCTTTCTTT
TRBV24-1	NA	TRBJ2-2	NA	CATSDFSRGNTGELFF	TGTGCCACCAGTGATTTTTCCAGGGGGAACACCGGGGAGCTGTTTTTT
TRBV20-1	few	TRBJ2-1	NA	CSANTGQSSYNEQFF	TGCAGTGCCAACACTGGACAAAGCTCCTACAATGAGCAGTTCTTC
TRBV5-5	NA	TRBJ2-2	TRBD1	CASSNSGTGMTGELFF	TGTGCCAGCAGCAACTCCGGGACAGGGATGACCGGGGAGCTGTTTTTT
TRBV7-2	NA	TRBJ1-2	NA	CASSLEIPGYTF	TGTGCCAGCAGCTTAGAAATACCGGGCTACACCTTC
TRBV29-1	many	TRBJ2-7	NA	CSVEGGTGSYEQYF	TGCAGCGTTGAAGGAGGGACGGGGTCCTACGAGCAGTACTTC
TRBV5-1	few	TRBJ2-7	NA	CASSLAWGAMSYEQYF	TGCGCCAGCAGCTTGGCCTGGGGGGCTATGTCCTACGAGCAGTACTTC
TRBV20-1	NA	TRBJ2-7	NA	CSARDQGGAAYEQYF	TGCAGTGCTAGAGATCAGGGGGGGGCGGCCTACGAGCAGTACTTC
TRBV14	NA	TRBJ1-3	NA	CASSQEWGSGNTIYF	TGTGCCAGCAGCCAAGAGTGGGGATCTGGAAACACCATATATTTT
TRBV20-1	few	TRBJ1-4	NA	CSASPGPRGEKLFF	TGCAGTGCTAGCCCTGGCCCGAGAGGGGAAAAACTGTTTTTT
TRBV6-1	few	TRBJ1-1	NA	CASRLQWGSTEAFF	TGTGCCAGCAGACTACAGTGGGGGAGCACTGAAGCTTTCTTT
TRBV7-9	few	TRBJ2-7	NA	CASSLVTGDEQYF	TGTGCCAGCAGCTTAGTGACGGGGGACGAGCAGTACTTC
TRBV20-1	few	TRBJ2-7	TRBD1	CSAARTGGIYEQYF	TGCAGTGCTGCCAGGACAGGGGGCATTTACGAGCAGTACTTC
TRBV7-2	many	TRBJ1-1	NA	CASSSLGGGTEAFF	TGTGCCAGCAGCTCCCTCGGGGGAGGCACTGAAGCTTTCTTT
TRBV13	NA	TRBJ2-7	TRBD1	CASKRTGVYEQYF	TGTGCCAGCAAGCGGACAGGGGTTTACGAGCAGTACTTC
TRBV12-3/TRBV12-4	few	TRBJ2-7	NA	CASSLGQEYEQYF	TGTGCCAGCAGTTTGGGTCAGGAGTACGAGCAGTACTTC
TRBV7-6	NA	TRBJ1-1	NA	CASSQKRGDTEAFF	TGTGCCAGCAGCCAAAAGAGGGGGGACACTGAAGCTTTCTTT
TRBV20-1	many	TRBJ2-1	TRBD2	CSAGTSGRNYNEQFF	TGCAGTGCTGGGACTAGCGGGAGAAACTACAATGAGCAGTTCTTC